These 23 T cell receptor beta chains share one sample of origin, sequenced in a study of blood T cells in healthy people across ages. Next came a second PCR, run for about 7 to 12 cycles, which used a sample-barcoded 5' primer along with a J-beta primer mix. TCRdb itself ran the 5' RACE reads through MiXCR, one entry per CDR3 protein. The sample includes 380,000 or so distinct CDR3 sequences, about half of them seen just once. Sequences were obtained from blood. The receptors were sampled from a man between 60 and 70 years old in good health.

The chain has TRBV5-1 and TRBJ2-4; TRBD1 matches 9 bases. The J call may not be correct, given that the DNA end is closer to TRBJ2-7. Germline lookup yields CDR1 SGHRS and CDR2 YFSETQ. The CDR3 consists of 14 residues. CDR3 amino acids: CASSGFTGGSEQYF. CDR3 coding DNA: TGCGCCAGCAGCGGCTTTACAGGGGGCAGCGAGCAGTACTTC.

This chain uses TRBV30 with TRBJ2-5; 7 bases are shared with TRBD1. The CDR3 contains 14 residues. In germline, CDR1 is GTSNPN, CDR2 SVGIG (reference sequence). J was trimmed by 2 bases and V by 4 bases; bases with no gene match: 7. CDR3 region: CAWTLTGVQETQYF. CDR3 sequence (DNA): TGTGCCTGGACCCTCACAGGGGTTCAAGAGACCCAGTACTTC.

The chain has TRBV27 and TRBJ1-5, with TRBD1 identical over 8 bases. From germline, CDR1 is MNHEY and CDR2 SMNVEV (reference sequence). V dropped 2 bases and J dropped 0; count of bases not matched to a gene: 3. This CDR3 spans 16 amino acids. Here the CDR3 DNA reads TGTGCCAGCAGTTTAGGGACAGGACTTAGCAATCAGCCCCAGCATTTT. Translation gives CASSLGTGLSNQPQHF.

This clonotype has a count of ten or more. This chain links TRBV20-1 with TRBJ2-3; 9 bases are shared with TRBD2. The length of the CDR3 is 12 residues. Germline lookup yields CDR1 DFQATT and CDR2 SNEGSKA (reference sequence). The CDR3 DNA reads TGCGGGAGTAGCGGGAGTACAGATACGCAGTATTTT. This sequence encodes CGSSGSTDTQYF.

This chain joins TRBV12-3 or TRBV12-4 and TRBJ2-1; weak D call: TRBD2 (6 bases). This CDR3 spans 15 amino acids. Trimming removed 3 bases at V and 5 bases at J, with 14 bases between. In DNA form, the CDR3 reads TGTGCCAGCAGTTTCGCGGGTGGAGGGCACAATGAGCAGTTCTTC. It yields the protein CASSFAGGGHNEQFF.

This CDR3 is CASSVDRAPYGYTF. The CDR3 coding sequence is TGTGCCAGCAGCGTAGACAGGGCACCCTATGGCTACACCTTC. The chain joins TRBV6-5 to TRBJ1-2, with 7 nucleotides matching TRBD1. Germline loops: CDR1 MNHEY, CDR2 SVGAGI. There are 14 residues in the CDR3. Trimming took 6 bases from V and 4 from J; bases not matched to a gene: 8.

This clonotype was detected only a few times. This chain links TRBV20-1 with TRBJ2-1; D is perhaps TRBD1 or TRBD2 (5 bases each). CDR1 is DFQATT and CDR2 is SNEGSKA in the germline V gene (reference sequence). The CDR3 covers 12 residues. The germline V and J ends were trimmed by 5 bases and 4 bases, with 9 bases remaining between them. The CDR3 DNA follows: TGCAGTGCTGAGGGGATATACAATGAGCAGTTCTTC. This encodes CSAEGIYNEQFF.

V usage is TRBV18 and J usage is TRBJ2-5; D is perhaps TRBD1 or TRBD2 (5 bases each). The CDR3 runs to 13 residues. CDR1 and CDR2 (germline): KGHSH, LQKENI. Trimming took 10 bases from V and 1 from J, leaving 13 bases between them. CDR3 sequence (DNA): TGTGCCACCGGGGACGGGACCCAAGAGACCCAGTACTTC. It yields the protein CATGDGTQETQYF.

This CDR3 reads CSVNRGQGHEQYF. CDR3 DNA sequence: TGCAGTGTCAATAGGGGACAGGGCCACGAGCAGTACTTC. This chain links TRBV20-1 with TRBJ2-1; TRBD1 matches 9 bases. The assigned J gene may be wrong: the sequence end matches TRBJ2-7 better. Looked up from germline, CDR1 is DFQATT and CDR2 is SNEGSKA (reference sequence). The CDR3 sequence is 13 residues long.

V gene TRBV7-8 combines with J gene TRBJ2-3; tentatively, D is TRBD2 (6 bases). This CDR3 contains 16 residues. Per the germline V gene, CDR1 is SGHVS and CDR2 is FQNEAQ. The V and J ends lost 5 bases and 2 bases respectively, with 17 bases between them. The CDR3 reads CASSSLLGRITDTQYF. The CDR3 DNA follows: TGTGCCAGCAGCAGCCTTCTCGGGAGAATCACAGATACGCAGTATTTT.

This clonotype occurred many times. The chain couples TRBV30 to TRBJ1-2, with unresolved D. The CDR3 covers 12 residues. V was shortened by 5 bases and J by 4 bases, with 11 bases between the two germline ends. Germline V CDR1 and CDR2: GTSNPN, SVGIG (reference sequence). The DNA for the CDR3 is TGTGCCTGGCAACTCGGCAGCTATGGCTACACCTTC. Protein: CAWQLGSYGYTF.

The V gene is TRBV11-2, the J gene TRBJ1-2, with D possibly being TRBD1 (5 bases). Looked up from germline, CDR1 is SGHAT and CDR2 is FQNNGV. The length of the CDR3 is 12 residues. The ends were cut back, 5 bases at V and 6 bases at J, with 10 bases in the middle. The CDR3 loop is CASSQGWDGYTF. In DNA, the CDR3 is TGTGCCAGCAGCCAGGGATGGGATGGCTACACCTTC.

CDR3 coding DNA: TGCGCCAGCAAAATAGGGGGCCAATCCTACGAGCAGTACTTC. Its protein is CASKIGGQSYEQYF. The rearrangement joins TRBV10-2 to TRBJ2-7; 7 bases are shared with TRBD1. The CDR3 contains 14 residues. CDR1 is WSHSY, CDR2 SAAADI, per germline. Germline trimming cut 7 bases from V and 1 base from J; bases unmatched to any gene: 7.

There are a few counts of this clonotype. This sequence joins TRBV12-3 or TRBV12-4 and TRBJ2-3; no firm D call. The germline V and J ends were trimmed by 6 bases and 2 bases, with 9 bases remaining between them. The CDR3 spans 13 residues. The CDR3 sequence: CASRPTTTDTQYF. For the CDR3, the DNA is TGTGCCAGCAGACCAACTACCACAGATACGCAGTATTTT.

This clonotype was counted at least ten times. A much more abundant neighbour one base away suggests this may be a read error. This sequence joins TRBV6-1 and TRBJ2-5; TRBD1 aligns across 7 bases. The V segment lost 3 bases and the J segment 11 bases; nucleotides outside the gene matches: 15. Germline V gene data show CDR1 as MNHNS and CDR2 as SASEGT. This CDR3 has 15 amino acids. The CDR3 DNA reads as TGTGCCAGCAGTGAGGGCCTAGGGGGCCACAATGAGCAGTACTTC. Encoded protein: CASSEGLGGHNEQYF.

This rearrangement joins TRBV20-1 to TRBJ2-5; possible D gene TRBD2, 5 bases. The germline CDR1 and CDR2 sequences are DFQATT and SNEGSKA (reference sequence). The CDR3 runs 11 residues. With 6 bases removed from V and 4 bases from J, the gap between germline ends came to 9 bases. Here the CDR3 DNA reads TGCAGTGCCCCGAGGGCAGAGACCCAGTACTTC. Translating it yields CSAPRAETQYF.

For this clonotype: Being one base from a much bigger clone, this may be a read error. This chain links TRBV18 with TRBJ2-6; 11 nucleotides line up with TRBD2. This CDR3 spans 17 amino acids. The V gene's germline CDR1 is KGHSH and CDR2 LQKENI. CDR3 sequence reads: CASSPGLAASGASVLTF. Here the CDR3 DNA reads TGTGCCAGCTCACCGGGACTAGCGGCCTCTGGGGCCAGCGTCCTGACTTTC.

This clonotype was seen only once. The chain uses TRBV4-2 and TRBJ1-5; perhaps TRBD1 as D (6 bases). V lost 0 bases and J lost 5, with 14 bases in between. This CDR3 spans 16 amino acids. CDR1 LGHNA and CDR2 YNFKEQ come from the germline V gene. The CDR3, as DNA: TGTGCCAGCAGCCAAGAAAGGGCGGGGGCGGATCAGCCCCAGCATTTT. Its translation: CASSQERAGADQPQHF.

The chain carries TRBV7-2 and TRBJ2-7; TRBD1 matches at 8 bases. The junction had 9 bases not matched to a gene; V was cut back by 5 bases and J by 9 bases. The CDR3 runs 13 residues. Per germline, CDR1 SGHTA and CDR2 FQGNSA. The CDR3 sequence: CASSPTGEVGQYF. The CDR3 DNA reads TGTGCCAGCAGCCCGACAGGGGAAGTGGGGCAGTACTTC.

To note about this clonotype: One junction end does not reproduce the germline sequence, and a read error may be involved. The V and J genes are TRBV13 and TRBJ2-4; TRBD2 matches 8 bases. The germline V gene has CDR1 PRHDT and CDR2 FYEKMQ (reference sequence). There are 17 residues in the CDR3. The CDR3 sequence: CARSPEGGGPWGNIQYF. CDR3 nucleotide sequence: TGTGCCCGCAGCCCCGAAGGCGGGGGGCCCTGGGGGAACATTCAGTACTTC.

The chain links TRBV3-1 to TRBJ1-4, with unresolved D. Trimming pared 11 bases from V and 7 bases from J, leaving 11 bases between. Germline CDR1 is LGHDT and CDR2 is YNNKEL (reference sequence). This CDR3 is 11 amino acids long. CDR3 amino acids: CAPGEGEKLFF. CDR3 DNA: TGTGCCCCCGGGGAGGGTGAAAAACTGTTTTTT.

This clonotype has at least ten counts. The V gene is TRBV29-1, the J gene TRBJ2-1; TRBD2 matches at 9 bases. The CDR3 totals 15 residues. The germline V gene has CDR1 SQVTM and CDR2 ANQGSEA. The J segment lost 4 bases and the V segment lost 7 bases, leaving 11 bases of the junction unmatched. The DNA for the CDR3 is TGCAGCGCTGGGGCGGCGGGAGGGCCATACAATGAGCAGTTCTTC. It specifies CSAGAAGGPYNEQFF.

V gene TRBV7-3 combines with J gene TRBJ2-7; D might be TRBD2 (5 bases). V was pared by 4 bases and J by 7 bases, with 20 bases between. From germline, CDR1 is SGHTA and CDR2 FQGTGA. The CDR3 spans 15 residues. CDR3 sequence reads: CASSSPGEDYNEQYF. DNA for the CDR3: TGTGCCAGCAGCTCCCCCGGGGAAGACTACAATGAGCAGTACTTC.